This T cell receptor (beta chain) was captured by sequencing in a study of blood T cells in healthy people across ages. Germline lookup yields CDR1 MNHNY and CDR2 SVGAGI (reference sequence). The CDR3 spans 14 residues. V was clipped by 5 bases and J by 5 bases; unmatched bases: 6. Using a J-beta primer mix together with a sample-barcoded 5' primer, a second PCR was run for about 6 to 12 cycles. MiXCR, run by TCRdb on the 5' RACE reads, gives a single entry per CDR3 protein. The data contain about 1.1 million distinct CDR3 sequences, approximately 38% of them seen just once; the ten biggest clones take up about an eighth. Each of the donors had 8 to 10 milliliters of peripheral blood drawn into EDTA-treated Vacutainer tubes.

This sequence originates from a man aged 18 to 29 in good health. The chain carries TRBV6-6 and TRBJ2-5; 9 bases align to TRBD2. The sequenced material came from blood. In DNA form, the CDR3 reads TGTGCCAGCAGTCGCGGGGGGGCGGTTGAGACCCAGTACTTC. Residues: CASSRGGAVETQYF.